The present TCR delta chain was sequenced within a study of γδ T cells in repeated Plasmodium falciparum infection. In the study overall: Malian samples came from no-transmission periods or across acute febrile malaria episodes.

With respect to this clone: A read error is the likely source, as a far larger clone sits one nucleotide away. This CDR3 is also generated by other DNA sequences in the sample.

TCRdb fed the multiplex PCR reads into CATT to redo clone calling. The top ten clones hold about 9.1% of a sample with 45,000 to 50,000 delta-chain clones, around 1.6% of them seen once. The sequenced sample consisted of gamma-delta T cells from blood. This clonotype originated in a pool of human donors (malaria-infected and uninfected, not separated).

In DNA form, the CDR3 reads TGTGCCTGTGACACCGTGTCTTGGGGGATACGAGGTCGCACCGATAAACTCATCTTT. It codes for CACDTVSWGIRGRTDKLIF. This chain connects TRDV2 to TRDJ1; 11 bases are shared with TRDD3. TCRdb gives no J gene; it was assigned here by matching the DNA to germline. Looked up from germline, CDR1 is GEAIGNYY and CDR2 is EKD. The trim removed 0 bases at V and 1 base at J, leaving 12 bases unmatched. CDR3 size: 19 residues.